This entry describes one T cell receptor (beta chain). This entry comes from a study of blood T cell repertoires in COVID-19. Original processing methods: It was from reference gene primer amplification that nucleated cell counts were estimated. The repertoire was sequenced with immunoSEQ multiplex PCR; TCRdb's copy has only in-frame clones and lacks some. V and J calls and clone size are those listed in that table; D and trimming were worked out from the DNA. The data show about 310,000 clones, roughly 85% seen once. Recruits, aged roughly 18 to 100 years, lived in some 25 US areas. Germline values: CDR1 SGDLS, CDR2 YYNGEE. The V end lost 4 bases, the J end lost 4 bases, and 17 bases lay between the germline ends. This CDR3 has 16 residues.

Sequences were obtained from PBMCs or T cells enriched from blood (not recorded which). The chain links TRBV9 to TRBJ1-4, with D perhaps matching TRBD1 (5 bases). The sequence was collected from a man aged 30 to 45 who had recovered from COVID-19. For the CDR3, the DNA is TGTGCCAGCAGCCCTACCTTTGGCAGGGATAATGAAAAACTGTTTTTT. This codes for CASSPTFGRDNEKLFF.